Below, 31 T cell receptor beta chains from the same sample are listed, as sequenced in a study of identical twins. TCRdb redid the calling of the 5' RACE reads with MiXCR, one entry per CDR3 protein. The profile shows a few hundred thousand distinct CDR3 sequences, 13% to 15% of them singletons. These data also formed part of another study, on yellow fever vaccine responses in identical twins.

Sample: CD4+ T cells sorted from blood. These receptor sequences come from a woman aged 18-30 years in good health.

This clonotype was recorded many times. The chain couples TRBV12-3 or TRBV12-4 to TRBJ2-7; the D is unclear. CDR3 length equals 13 residues. The V end was cut by 4 bases, the J end by 2 bases, with 9 bases between. DNA of the CDR3: TGTGCCAGCAGTTCGGCAGGAGCCTACGAGCAGTACTTC. Its protein is CASSSAGAYEQYF.

This clonotype was recorded a few times. V usage is TRBV7-2 and J usage is TRBJ2-5; 10 bases are shared with TRBD2. The CDR3 has 15 residues. The germline V gene has CDR1 SGHTA and CDR2 FQGNSA. V dropped 6 bases and J dropped 4; count of bases not matched to a gene: 8. The CDR3 nucleotides are TGTGCCAGCAGACAAGGTAGCGGGAGGACAGAGACCCAGTACTTC. Translation: CASRQGSGRTETQYF.

The CDR3 spells CASSFQGQGAREQYF. The CDR3 DNA sequence: TGTGCCAGCAGTTTCCAAGGGCAGGGGGCGCGCGAGCAGTACTTC. The V call is TRBV12-3 or TRBV12-4, the J call TRBJ2-7; 8 bases are a match to TRBD1. The CDR3 covers 15 residues. V was pared by 3 bases and J by 6 bases, with 10 bases of the junction left unmatched.

This clonotype was seen a handful of times. The V gene is TRBV5-1, the J gene TRBJ2-1; 9 bases map to TRBD2. The CDR3 sequence is 20 residues long. CDR1 is SGHRS and CDR2 is YFSETQ in the germline V gene. J was trimmed by 4 bases and V by 0 bases; bases with no gene match: 17. The CDR3: CASSLEGGGGSFIRYNEQFF. The DNA of the CDR3 is TGCGCCAGCAGCTTGGAGGGCGGGGGGGGTTCATTTATCAGGTACAATGAGCAGTTCTTC. The complete variable domain, with remaining parts taken from reference TRBV5-1 and TRBJ2-1, reads KAGVTQTPRYLIKTRGQQVTLSCSPISGHRSVSWYQQTPGQGLQFLFEYFSETQRNKGNFPGRFSGRQFSNSRSEMNVSTLELGDSALYLCASSLEGGGGSFIRYNEQFFGPGTRLTVL.

The chain employs TRBV9 and TRBJ2-5; 14 bases fit TRBD2. This CDR3 region has 16 residues. Germline V CDR1 and CDR2: SGDLS, YYNGEE. V was clipped by 4 bases and J by 5 bases; unmatched bases: 7. The CDR3 loop reads CASSPTSGGAWETQYF. The CDR3 bases are TGTGCCAGCAGCCCGACTAGCGGGGGGGCCTGGGAGACCCAGTACTTC.

This clonotype was counted between two and nine times. The DNA of the CDR3 is TGTGCCAGCAGTGTTCTAGCGGGGATGGACGAGCAGTACTTC. Its translation is CASSVLAGMDEQYF. This sequence joins TRBV2 and TRBJ2-7; 9 bases are shared with TRBD2. The CDR3 runs to 14 residues. CDR1 SNHLY and CDR2 FYNNEI come from the germline V gene. After removal of 4 bases from V and 5 bases from J, the junction contained 6 bases not matched to a gene.

This clonotype has just one count. The chain employs TRBV28 and TRBJ2-5; 11 bases fit TRBD2. The CDR3 totals 17 residues. Germline CDR1 is MDHEN and CDR2 is SYDVKM. With 3 bases clipped from V and 3 bases from J, the junction kept 9 bases outside the gene matches. The CDR3 here is CASSLGRLAGIEETQYF. In nucleotides, the CDR3 is TGTGCCAGCAGTTTGGGGAGACTAGCGGGAATTGAAGAGACCCAGTACTTC.

CDR3 coding DNA: TGTGCCACCAGCGACCCGGTTAGGCGTGAGGAGACCCAGTACTTC. As protein: CATSDPVRREETQYF. The rearrangement joins TRBV15 to TRBJ2-5; D is uncertain. Germline V CDR1 and CDR2: LNHNV, YYDKDF (reference sequence). The CDR3 is 15 residues long. V was pared by 5 bases and J by 5 bases, with 18 bases between. Looking up the rest from reference TRBV15 and TRBJ2-5 gives the full variable domain: DAMVIQNPRYQVTQFGKPVTLSCSQTLNHNVMYWYQQKSSQAPKLLFHYYDKDFNNEADTPDNFQSRRPNTSFCFLDIRSPGLGDTAMYLCATSDPVRREETQYFGPGTRLLVL.

The chain couples TRBV9 to TRBJ2-5; the D is unclear. The CDR3 totals 13 residues. Germline CDR1 and CDR2: SGDLS and YYNGEE. Trimming left V 0 bases short and J 5 bases short, with 8 bases between. The chain's CDR3 is CASSVGNWETQYF. In nucleotides, the CDR3 is TGTGCCAGCAGCGTAGGGAATTGGGAGACCCAGTACTTC. The full variable domain, in which reference TRBV9 and TRBJ2-5 provide the parts outside the CDR3, is DSGVTQTPKHLITATGQRVTLRCSPRSGDLSVYWYQQSLDQGLQFLIQYYNGEERAKGNILERFSAQQFPDLHSELNLSSLELGDSALYFCASSVGNWETQYFGPGTRLLVL.

This chain joins TRBV4-1 and TRBJ2-5, with 11 nucleotides matching TRBD2. In germline, CDR1 is MGHRA, CDR2 YSYEKL. CDR3 length: 17 amino acids. Unmatched junction bases numbered 7, after V lost 2 bases and J lost 2 bases. CDR3 protein: CASSQIAGTSGQETQYF. DNA for the CDR3: TGCGCCAGCAGCCAAATAGCCGGGACTAGCGGACAAGAGACCCAGTACTTC.

The V and J genes are TRBV9 and TRBJ2-1; TRBD1 matches 7 bases. Germline V gene data show CDR1 as SGDLS and CDR2 as YYNGEE. The CDR3 runs 15 residues. Trimming removed 3 bases from V and 7 bases from J; junction bases left unmatched: 10. The CDR3, as DNA: TGTGCCAGCAGCGGATTAGGGGGCTCTCGGAATGAGCAGTTCTTC. Translation gives CASSGLGGSRNEQFF.

This clonotype was counted between two and nine times. The chain carries TRBV7-2 and TRBJ2-2; D not resolved. This CDR3 has 14 residues. Germline CDR1 SGHTA, CDR2 FQGNSA. The V gene lost 5 bases and the J gene lost 4 bases, with 11 bases spanning the gap. CDR3 nucleotide sequence: TGTGCCAGCAGCCGCTGGGATAGCACCGGGGAGCTGTTTTTT. This translates into CASSRWDSTGELFF.

The sample holds a few counts of this clonotype. This chain links TRBV14 with TRBJ2-4, with 7 bases that match TRBD1. The germline CDR1 and CDR2 sequences are SGHDN and FVKESK. CDR3 length: 19 residues. V was pared by 3 bases and J by 1 base, with 15 bases of the junction left unmatched. In nucleotides, the CDR3 is TGTGCCAGCAGCCAGAGCGGAACAGGGGTCCCTTGGGCCAAAAACATTCAGTACTTC. Amino acid sequence: CASSQSGTGVPWAKNIQYF.

This chain links TRBV20-1 with TRBJ2-1, with 7 bases identical to TRBD2. Trimming at V came to 6 bases and at J to 3 bases, leaving 11 bases not matched to a gene. Germline loops: CDR1 DFQATT, CDR2 SNEGSKA (reference sequence). CDR3 length: 15 residues. The CDR3 here is CSANTGTTVYNEQFF. CDR3 in DNA: TGCAGTGCCAATACCGGGACTACCGTCTACAATGAGCAGTTCTTC.

This clonotype came up a few times. The chain employs TRBV28 and TRBJ2-1; TRBD2 agrees at 7 bases. The CDR3 length is 13 residues. Germline CDR1 is MDHEN and CDR2 is SYDVKM. V lost 8 bases and J lost 3; bases outside the gene matches: 4. CDR3 loop: CASSAGDYNEQFF. CDR3 sequence (DNA): TGTGCCAGCTCTGCGGGGGACTACAATGAGCAGTTCTTC.

This clonotype was seen many times. CDR3 region: CASSLVAGGEQFF. CDR3 nucleotide sequence: TGTGCCAGCAGCTTGGTAGCGGGTGGTGAGCAGTTCTTC. The chain combines TRBV5-6 with TRBJ2-1; 7 nucleotides line up with TRBD2. CDR3 size: 13 residues. V lost 0 bases to trimming and J lost 9 bases; unmatched junction nucleotides: 3. Germline CDR1 SGHDT, CDR2 YYEEEE.

The chain uses TRBV19 and TRBJ2-6; D is unclear. Trimming left V 3 bases short and J 4 bases short, with 10 bases between. Germline V lookup: CDR1 LNHDA, CDR2 SQIVND (reference sequence). CDR3 size: 15 residues. The CDR3 protein is CASSIRRFGANVLTF. DNA for the CDR3: TGTGCCAGTAGTATTAGGCGGTTCGGGGCCAACGTCCTGACTTTC.

This clonotype was seen a handful of times. V gene TRBV5-6 combines with J gene TRBJ2-7, with 7 bases identical to TRBD1. Germline lookup yields CDR1 SGHDT and CDR2 YYEEEE. The CDR3 runs to 16 residues. Trimming cost V 2 bases and J 0 bases; bases outside gene matches: 8. The CDR3 nucleotides read TGTGCCAGCAGCTTAGCCGGGACAGATCTCTCCTACGAGCAGTACTTC. It codes for CASSLAGTDLSYEQYF.

This clonotype appeared a few times. V is TRBV2 and J is TRBJ2-2; TRBD1 matches at 7 bases. The CDR3 is 15 amino acids. From germline, CDR1 is SNHLY and CDR2 FYNNEI. The V gene end was trimmed by 7 bases and the J gene end by 1 base; junction bases not matched to a gene: 6. The CDR3 DNA reads TGTGCCAGCATAGCCGGGACAGTGAACACCGGGGAGCTGTTTTTT. It yields the protein CASIAGTVNTGELFF.

A few counts support this clonotype. The junction differs from germline at one of its ends, possibly a read error. The rearrangement joins TRBV14 to TRBJ1-1; no firm D call. In germline, CDR1 is SGHDN, CDR2 FVKESK. The CDR3 has 10 amino acids. The CDR3 DNA reads TGTGCCAGCAGCCAAGAATTCACACTCTTT. As protein: CASSQEFTLF.

The rearrangement joins TRBV6-1 to TRBJ2-7, with D uncertain. The germline V gene has CDR1 MNHNS and CDR2 SASEGT. V lost 6 bases and J 4 bases, leaving 19 bases between the germline ends. This CDR3 comprises 15 residues. The CDR3 nucleotides read TGTGCCAGCAGCCCCATATCCGGGTCCAAATACGAGCAGTACTTC. Protein: CASSPISGSKYEQYF.

In its sample, this clonotype was seen a few times. This chain links TRBV29-1 with TRBJ1-2, with 7 bases matching TRBD1. Trimming removed 0 bases from V and 3 bases from J; junction bases left unmatched: 1. The CDR3 spans 13 residues. Per the germline V gene, CDR1 is SQVTM and CDR2 is ANQGSEA. CDR3 DNA sequence: TGCAGCGTTGAAGAAACAGGGGACTATGGCTACACCTTC. It encodes CSVEETGDYGYTF.

The chain recombines TRBV20-1 with TRBJ2-7; tentatively, D is TRBD2 (5 bases). CDR3 length: 13 amino acids. Germline V gene lookup returns CDR1 DFQATT and CDR2 SNEGSKA (reference sequence). V was trimmed by 3 bases and J by 3 bases, leaving 12 bases between them. CDR3 sequence reads: CSASISRDYEQYF. CDR3 DNA sequence: TGCAGTGCTAGTATTTCCCGGGACTACGAGCAGTACTTC.

This clonotype was seen at least ten times. The chain uses TRBV5-1 and TRBJ1-1, with no clear D. V lost 0 bases and J lost 1, with 10 bases in between. The CDR3 is 15 residues long. Germline lookup yields CDR1 SGHRS and CDR2 YFSETQ. The CDR3 sequence: CASSLEAASNTEAFF. The CDR3 DNA follows: TGCGCCAGCAGCTTGGAAGCAGCCTCGAACACTGAAGCTTTCTTT.

On this clonotype itself: This may be a read error, as it is one base from a much larger clone. This chain joins TRBV5-5 and TRBJ2-2; a possible D gene is TRBD2 (6 bases). Germline CDR1 and CDR2: SGHKS and YYEKEE (reference sequence). CDR3 size: 14 residues. CDR3 loop: CAISSGRQTGELFF. Written as DNA, the CDR3 is TGTGCCATCAGCTCGGGGAGGCAGACCGGGGAGCTGTTTTTT.

In its sample, this clonotype was seen many times. Here the CDR3 reads CASSPTGVEQFF. DNA of the CDR3: TGTGCCAGCAGTCCGACAGGGGTTGAGCAGTTCTTC. V gene TRBV11-2 combines with J gene TRBJ2-1, with 8 bases fitting TRBD1. Germline trimming cut 6 bases from V and 9 bases from J; bases unmatched to any gene: 4. CDR3 length equals 12 residues. Germline V CDR1 and CDR2: SGHAT, FQNNGV.

The V gene is TRBV7-9, the J gene TRBJ2-1; 7 bases are shared with TRBD2. The CDR3 consists of 16 residues. Per the germline V gene, CDR1 is SEHNR and CDR2 is FQNEAQ (reference sequence). After removal of 5 bases from V and 3 bases from J, the junction contained 10 bases not matched to a gene. CDR3 loop: CASSLISLAVYNEQFF. The CDR3 DNA reads TGTGCCAGCAGCCTTATATCCCTAGCGGTCTACAATGAGCAGTTCTTC.

This clonotype was seen only a few times. V is TRBV27 and J is TRBJ1-1, with D tentatively TRBD1 (5 bases). Germline CDR1 is MNHEY and CDR2 is SMNVEV (reference sequence). This CDR3 is built from 16 residues. The germline V and J ends were trimmed by 0 bases and 0 bases, with 11 bases remaining between them. The CDR3 sequence: CASSLSGDRLNTEAFF. CDR3 bases: TGTGCCAGCAGTTTATCAGGGGATAGGTTGAACACTGAAGCTTTCTTT.

This clonotype was seen ten or more times. The V call is TRBV7-2, the J call TRBJ2-7; 8 bases match TRBD1. Germline CDR1 SGHTA, CDR2 FQGNSA. This CDR3 is built from 14 residues. The V and J ends lost 1 base and 2 bases, in that order; junction bases with no gene match: 1. CDR3 protein: CASSLGTGPYEQYF. The CDR3 DNA is TGTGCCAGCAGCTTAGGGACAGGGCCCTACGAGCAGTACTTC. Variable domain in full (rest from reference TRBV7-2 and TRBJ2-7): GAGVSQSPSNKVTEKGKDVELRCDPISGHTALYWYRQSLGQGLEFLIYFQGNSAPDKSGLPSDRFSAERTGGSVSTLTIQRTQQEDSAVYLCASSLGTGPYEQYFGPGTRLTVT.

This clonotype occurred many times. DNA for the CDR3: TGTGCCAGCAGTTCCGGGACAGGGGTTCTCCCCCTCCACTTT. It translates to CASSSGTGVLPLHF. The rearrangement joins TRBV6-5 to TRBJ1-6; 10 bases map to TRBD1. Germline CDR1 MNHEY, CDR2 SVGAGI. The CDR3 is 14 amino acids. Trimming removed 4 bases from V and 13 bases from J; junction bases left unmatched: 7.

This clonotype was observed a handful of times. The genes are TRBV24-1 and TRBJ2-2, with 7 bases matching TRBD1. The CDR3 runs to 14 residues. The J segment lost 8 bases and the V segment lost 7 bases, leaving 9 bases of the junction unmatched. Germline assignment: CDR1 KGHDR and CDR2 SFDVKD. CDR3 nucleotide sequence: TGTGCCACCAGCAAGACAGGGTCCGGTGGGGAGCTGTTTTTT. Amino acids: CATSKTGSGGELFF.